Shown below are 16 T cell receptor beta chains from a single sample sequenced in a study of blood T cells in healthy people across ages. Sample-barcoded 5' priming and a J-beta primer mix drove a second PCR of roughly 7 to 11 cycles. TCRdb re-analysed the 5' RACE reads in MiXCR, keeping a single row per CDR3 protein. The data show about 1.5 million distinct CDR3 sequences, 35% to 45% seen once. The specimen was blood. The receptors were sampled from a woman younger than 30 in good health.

The CDR3 reads CSARASASGAFF. The CDR3 DNA reads TGCAGTGCTAGAGCCTCCGCTTCAGGGGCTTTCTTT. This chain connects TRBV20-1 to TRBJ1-1; tentatively, D is TRBD1 (5 bases). Trimming removed 1 base from V and 11 bases from J, with 14 bases in between. CDR3 length: 12 amino acids. The V gene's germline CDR1 is DFQATT and CDR2 SNEGSKA (reference sequence).

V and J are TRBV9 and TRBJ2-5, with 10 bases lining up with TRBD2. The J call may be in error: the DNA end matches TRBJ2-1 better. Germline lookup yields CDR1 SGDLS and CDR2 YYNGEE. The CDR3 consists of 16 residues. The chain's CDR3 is CASSEMGLATQETQFF. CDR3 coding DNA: TGTGCCAGCAGCGAAATGGGACTAGCGACCCAAGAGACCCAGTTCTTC.

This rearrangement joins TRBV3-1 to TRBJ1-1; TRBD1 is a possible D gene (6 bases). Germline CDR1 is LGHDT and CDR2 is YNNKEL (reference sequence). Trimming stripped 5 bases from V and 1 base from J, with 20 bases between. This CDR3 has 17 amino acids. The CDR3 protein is CASSSSPIDRRNTEAFF. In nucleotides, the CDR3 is TGTGCCAGCAGCTCCAGCCCGATCGACAGGCGGAACACTGAAGCTTTCTTT.

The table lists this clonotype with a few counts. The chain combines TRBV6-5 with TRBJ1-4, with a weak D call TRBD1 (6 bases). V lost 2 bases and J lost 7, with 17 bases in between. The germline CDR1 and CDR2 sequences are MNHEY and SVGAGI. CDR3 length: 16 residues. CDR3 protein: CASSYGVAGAVEKLFF. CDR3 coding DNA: TGTGCCAGCAGTTACGGAGTAGCAGGGGCCGTTGAAAAACTGTTTTTT.

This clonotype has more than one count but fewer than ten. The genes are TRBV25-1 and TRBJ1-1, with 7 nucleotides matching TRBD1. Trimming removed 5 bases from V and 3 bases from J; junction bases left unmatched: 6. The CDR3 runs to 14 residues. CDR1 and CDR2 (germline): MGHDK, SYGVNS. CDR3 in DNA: TGTGCCAGCAGTATGACAGGGACTCACACTGAAGCTTTCTTT. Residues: CASSMTGTHTEAFF.

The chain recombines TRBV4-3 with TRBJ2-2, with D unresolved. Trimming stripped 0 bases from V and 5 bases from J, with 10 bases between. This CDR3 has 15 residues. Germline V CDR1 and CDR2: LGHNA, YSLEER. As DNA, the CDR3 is TGCGCCAGCAGCCAAGAGGGCCCGTGGACCGGGGAGCTGTTTTTT. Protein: CASSQEGPWTGELFF.

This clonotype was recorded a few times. CDR3 amino acids: CASSLGLGARDGADTQYF. In nucleotides, the CDR3 is TGTGCCAGCTCACTCGGCCTGGGGGCGCGTGATGGTGCAGATACGCAGTATTTT. The genes are TRBV18 and TRBJ2-3; tentatively, D is TRBD1 (6 bases). The germline V and J ends were trimmed by 4 bases and 4 bases, with 24 bases remaining between them. The CDR3 has 18 residues. From germline, CDR1 is KGHSH and CDR2 LQKENI.

CDR3 in DNA: TGCAGTGCTAAACAGGGGGCGGCCACCGGGGAGCTGTTTTTT. Translating it yields CSAKQGAATGELFF. The rearrangement links TRBV20-1 to TRBJ2-2; 9 bases are shared with TRBD1. V trimming: 4 bases; J trimming: 4 bases; junction bases outside the gene matches: 4. Germline V gene sequence: CDR1 DFQATT, CDR2 SNEGSKA (reference sequence). This CDR3 comprises 14 residues.

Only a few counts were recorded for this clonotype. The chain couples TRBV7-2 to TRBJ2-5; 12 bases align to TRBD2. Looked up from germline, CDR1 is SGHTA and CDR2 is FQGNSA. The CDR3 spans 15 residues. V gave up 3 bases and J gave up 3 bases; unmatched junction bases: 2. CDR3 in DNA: TGTGCCAGCAGCTTTAGACTAGCGGGGGAAGAGACCCAGTACTTC. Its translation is CASSFRLAGEETQYF.

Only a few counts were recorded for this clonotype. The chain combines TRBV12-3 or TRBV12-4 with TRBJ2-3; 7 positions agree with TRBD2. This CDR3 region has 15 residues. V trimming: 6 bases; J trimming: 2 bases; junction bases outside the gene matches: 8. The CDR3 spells CASRGEGTPTDTQYF. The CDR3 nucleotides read TGTGCCAGCAGAGGGGAGGGAACCCCCACAGATACGCAGTATTTT.

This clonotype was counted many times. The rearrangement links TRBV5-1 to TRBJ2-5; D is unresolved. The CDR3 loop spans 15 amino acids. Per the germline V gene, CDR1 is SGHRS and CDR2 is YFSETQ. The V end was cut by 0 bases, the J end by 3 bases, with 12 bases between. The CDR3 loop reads CASSLGSGQKETQYF. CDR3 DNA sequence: TGCGCCAGCAGCTTGGGGTCCGGGCAGAAAGAGACCCAGTACTTC.

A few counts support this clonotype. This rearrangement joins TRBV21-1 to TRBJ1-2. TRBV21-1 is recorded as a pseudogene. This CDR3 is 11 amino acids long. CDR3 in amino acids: CASSKGFGYTF. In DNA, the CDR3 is TGTGCCAGCAGCAAAGGGTTTGGCTACACCTTC.

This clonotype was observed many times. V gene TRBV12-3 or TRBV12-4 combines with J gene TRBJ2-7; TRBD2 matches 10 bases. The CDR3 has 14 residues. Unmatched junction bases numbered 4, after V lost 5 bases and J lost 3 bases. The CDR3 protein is CASSPGTSDYEQYF. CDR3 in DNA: TGTGCCAGCAGTCCGGGGACTAGCGACTACGAGCAGTACTTC.

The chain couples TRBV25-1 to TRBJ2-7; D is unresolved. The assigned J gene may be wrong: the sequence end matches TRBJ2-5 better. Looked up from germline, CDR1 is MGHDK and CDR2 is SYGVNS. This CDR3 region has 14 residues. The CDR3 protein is CASRESRSWETQYF. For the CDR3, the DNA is TGTGCCAGCAGGGAAAGCCGGTCTTGGGAGACCCAGTACTTC.

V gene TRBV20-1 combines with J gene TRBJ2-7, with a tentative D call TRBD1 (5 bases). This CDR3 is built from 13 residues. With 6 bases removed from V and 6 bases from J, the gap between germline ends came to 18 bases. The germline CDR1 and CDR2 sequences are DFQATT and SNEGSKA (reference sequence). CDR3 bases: TGCAGTGCGGATCGTGGGGCCACCAGCGAGCAGTACTTC. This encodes CSADRGATSEQYF.

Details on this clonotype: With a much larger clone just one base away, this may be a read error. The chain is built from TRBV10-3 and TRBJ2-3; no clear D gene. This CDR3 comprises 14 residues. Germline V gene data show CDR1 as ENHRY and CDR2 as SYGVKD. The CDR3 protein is CVISESFLTDTQYF. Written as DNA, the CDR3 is TGTGTCATCAGTGAGTCTTTCCTTACAGATACGCAGTATTTT.